The present TCR beta chain was sequenced within a study of vaccination effects on CD4 cells after COVID-19. Study information: Post-vaccine sampling occurred a median 72 days after the second dose. Study-wide points: Marked clonal contraction was seen late after vaccination (in both infection- and vaccine-induced clones). There was only 1 of 255 vaccine-induced clones in healthy vaccinees that cross-reacted with common cold coronaviruses.

Antigen-specific CD4+ T cell clonotypes were called by their expansion after viral peptide-pool culture in ViraFEST. When more than 9 days of culture had elapsed, CD4+ T cells were isolated. It was two doses of either the BNT162b2 or mRNA-1273 vaccine that participants received. Approximately 2 million PBMC were placed in each well, which was supplemented with approximately 9.2 IU/ml IL-2 and approximately 10 ug/ml peptides. As concerns this clone: Its target is unknown.

Profiled with immunoSEQ multiplex PCR; TCRdb holds only in-frame clones, not every one. This sample carries about 28,000 clones, about 69% of them seen once, and the ten largest clones take about 9%. The CDR3 contains 14 residues. CDR1 is SGHNT and CDR2 is YYREEE in the germline V gene (reference sequence). V shed 0 bases and J shed 6 bases, with 13 bases lying between them. Sequencing used CD4+ T cells from PBMCs cultured with HCoV-NL63 spike peptides, obtained after COVID-19 vaccination. The chain couples TRBV5-4 to TRBJ2-7, with D tentatively TRBD2 (6 bases). The TCR originated in a human donor who received a COVID-19 vaccine. CDR3 amino acids: CASSLEARRGEQYF. The CDR3 nucleotides read TGTGCCAGCAGCTTGGAAGCCCGGCGGGGCGAGCAGTACTTC.